What follows are 26 T cell receptor beta chains derived from one specimen sequenced in a study of cytomegalovirus exposure and HLA in healthy donors. The PCR contained 60 Vbeta and 13 Jbeta primers. The table came from immunoSEQ multiplex PCR; TCRdb's copy has only in-frame clones and leaves some out. The sample consists of fewer than 250,000 clones, 79% of them appearing once. Sequenced input: PBMCs. These receptors originate from a woman between 18 and 29 years old in good health and CMV-seronegative.

The chain uses TRBV7-2 and TRBJ2-2, with D perhaps TRBD1 (6 bases). V gave up 4 bases and J gave up 6 bases, with 18 bases separating them. Germline lookup yields CDR1 SGHTA and CDR2 FQGNSA. The CDR3 runs to 16 residues. The CDR3 coding sequence is TGTGCCAGCAGCTCAACAGGGATTCGGTCCGCCGGGGAGCTGTTTTTT. It translates to CASSSTGIRSAGELFF.

CDR3 protein: CASRDGRGQSPLHF. The CDR3 bases are TGTGCCAGCAGGGACGGGAGGGGACAGTCACCCCTCCACTTT. The genes are TRBV6-5 and TRBJ1-6, with 7 bases lining up with TRBD1. J gave up 10 bases and V 6 bases, and 9 bases lay outside the gene matches. Germline V CDR1 and CDR2: MNHEY, SVGAGI. This CDR3 spans 14 amino acids.

The V gene is TRBV4-1, the J gene TRBJ1-1; D remains ambiguous. Trimming took 4 bases from V and 4 from J, leaving 16 bases between them. Germline values: CDR1 MGHRA, CDR2 YSYEKL. The CDR3 loop spans 15 amino acids. The CDR3 sequence: CASSPPGMSGTEAFF. In nucleotides, the CDR3 is TGCGCCAGCAGCCCACCCGGGATGAGTGGCACTGAAGCTTTCTTT.

The sample holds one count of this clone. This chain uses TRBV19 with TRBJ2-1; TRBD2 aligns across 9 bases. V shed 5 bases, J shed 0 bases, and the junction held 11 bases outside the gene matches. CDR1 is LNHDA, CDR2 SQIVND, per germline (reference sequence). CDR3 length: 18 residues. DNA of the CDR3: TGTGCCAGTAGTTTCCACCCTAGCGGGGAGAGCTCCTACAATGAGCAGTTCTTC. It codes for CASSFHPSGESSYNEQFF.

This chain uses TRBV19 with TRBJ1-1; 7 bases map to TRBD1. The CDR3 loop spans 14 amino acids. The germline V gene encodes CDR1 LNHDA and CDR2 SQIVND (reference sequence). The V segment lost 3 bases and the J segment 4 bases; nucleotides outside the gene matches: 5. DNA of the CDR3: TGTGCCAGTAGTATGATCTCAGGGGGCACTGAAGCTTTCTTT. Amino acid sequence: CASSMISGGTEAFF.

The sample holds one count of this clone. CDR3 residues: CASSHSPGGNEQYF. The CDR3 DNA reads TGTGCCAGCAGCCACTCACCAGGGGGCAACGAGCAGTACTTC. The chain couples TRBV6-1 to TRBJ2-7, with 8 bases lining up with TRBD1. The germline V gene has CDR1 MNHNS and CDR2 SASEGT. V lost 6 bases and J lost 5; bases outside the gene matches: 9. This CDR3 is built from 14 residues.

This clone occurred once. The rearrangement joins TRBV19 to TRBJ2-7, with a possible D match to TRBD1 (6 bases). This CDR3 region has 14 residues. V was shortened by 5 bases and J by 2 bases, with 13 bases between the two germline ends. Germline V gene sequence: CDR1 LNHDA, CDR2 SQIVND (reference sequence). DNA for the CDR3: TGTGCCAGTAGTCAGGGACACCAAGCCTACGAGCAGTACTTC. This encodes CASSQGHQAYEQYF.

The chain links TRBV27 to TRBJ2-3; a weak D match, TRBD2 (6 bases). The V end was cut by 5 bases, the J end by 2 bases, with 20 bases between. The CDR3 runs to 17 residues. The germline gives CDR1 MNHEY, CDR2 SMNVEV (reference sequence). CDR3 in amino acids: CASSRRSLAVHTDTQYF. CDR3 DNA sequence: TGTGCCAGCAGTCGTCGATCACTAGCTGTCCACACAGATACGCAGTATTTT.

The chain recombines TRBV7-6 with TRBJ1-6; no clear D gene. Trimming cost V 6 bases and J 6 bases, with 21 bases left between them. Germline CDR1 reads SGHVS; CDR2 reads FNYEAQ. This CDR3 is built from 17 residues. CDR3 region: CASSRTLAVGSNSPLHF. In DNA form, the CDR3 reads TGTGCCAGCAGTCGCACCCTGGCAGTGGGGAGTAATTCACCCCTCCACTTT.

J is TRBJ2-3 and V is TRBV13, with 8 positions matching TRBD1. CDR3 size: 17 residues. Germline V gene sequence: CDR1 PRHDT, CDR2 FYEKMQ (reference sequence). J gave up 0 bases and V 4 bases, and 9 bases lay outside the gene matches. CDR3 sequence reads: CASSSGTGSYSTDTQYF. The CDR3 coding sequence is TGTGCCAGCAGCTCCGGGACAGGATCTTATAGCACAGATACGCAGTATTTT.

The chain recombines TRBV28 with TRBJ1-6; 8 bases are a match to TRBD1. Germline lookup yields CDR1 MDHEN and CDR2 SYDVKM. V lost 4 bases and J lost 5; bases outside the gene matches: 4. The CDR3 is 15 residues long. This chain's CDR3 is CASSWTGLNNSPLHF. CDR3 sequence (DNA): TGTGCCAGCAGTTGGACAGGGTTAAATAATTCACCCCTCCACTTT.

The chain employs TRBV9 and TRBJ1-1; D might be TRBD1 (6 bases). The ends were cut back, 0 bases at V and 6 bases at J, with 9 bases in the middle. The germline gives CDR1 SGDLS, CDR2 YYNGEE. The CDR3 length is 13 residues. DNA of the CDR3: TGTGCCAGCAGCGTAGGATCAGGGGCTGAAGCTTTCTTT. Its protein product is CASSVGSGAEAFF. The full variable domain, in which reference TRBV9 and TRBJ1-1 provide the parts outside the CDR3, is DSGVTQTPKHLITATGQRVTLRCSPRSGDLSVYWYQQSLDQGLQFLIQYYNGEERAKGNILERFSAQQFPDLHSELNLSSLELGDSALYFCASSVGSGAEAFFGQGTRLTVV.

The J gene is TRBJ2-1, the V gene TRBV27; TRBD2 agrees at 9 bases. From germline, CDR1 is MNHEY and CDR2 SMNVEV (reference sequence). V shed 5 bases, J shed 2 bases, and the junction held 7 bases outside the gene matches. CDR3 length: 16 residues. The CDR3, as DNA: TGTGCCAGCAGTGATACAGCGGGGGGCCCCTACAATGAGCAGTTCTTC. Amino acid sequence: CASSDTAGGPYNEQFF.

This clone showed up just a few times. CDR3 bases: TGCGCCAGCAGCTTAGGGGGGGACAATGAGCAGTTCTTC. Amino acids: CASSLGGDNEQFF. The J gene is TRBJ2-1, the V gene TRBV4-1, with D perhaps TRBD2 (7 bases). CDR1 is MGHRA and CDR2 is YSYEKL in the germline V gene. V dropped 5 bases and J dropped 5 bases, with 10 bases sitting between them. The CDR3 is 13 amino acids.

Here the CDR3 reads CASSASGQESTSTQYF. DNA of the CDR3: TGTGCCAGCAGCGCAAGCGGGCAGGAGTCCACCAGTACGCAGTATTTT. The chain couples TRBV9 to TRBJ2-3; maybe TRBD2 (6 bases). Germline V CDR1 and CDR2: SGDLS, YYNGEE. V gave up 3 bases and J gave up 8 bases, with 22 bases separating them. The length of the CDR3 is 16 residues.

The rearrangement links TRBV11-2 to TRBJ1-1; D is possibly TRBD1 (6 bases). The germline V gene has CDR1 SGHAT and CDR2 FQNNGV. CDR3 length: 15 amino acids. The ends were cut back, 2 bases at V and 3 bases at J, with 13 bases in the middle. CDR3 nucleotides: TGTGCCAGCAGCTTACGGCCAGGGGCAGACACTGAAGCTTTCTTT. Its translation is CASSLRPGADTEAFF.

The chain has TRBV6-1 and TRBJ1-5, with a weak D call TRBD1 (5 bases). The CDR3 consists of 15 residues. V was shortened by 1 base and J by 6 bases, with 13 bases between the two germline ends. The germline V gene encodes CDR1 MNHNS and CDR2 SASEGT. The DNA of the CDR3 is TGTGCCAGCAGTGAAGATATAGGGGTGGTTCAGCCCCAGCATTTT. This translates into CASSEDIGVVQPQHF.

A single count supports this clone. This sequence joins TRBV7-9 and TRBJ2-7; no reliable D call. Germline values: CDR1 SEHNR, CDR2 FQNEAQ (reference sequence). V was trimmed by 5 bases and J by 0 bases, leaving 8 bases between them. This CDR3 spans 13 amino acids. The CDR3 sequence is CASSPTSSYEQYF. DNA for the CDR3: TGTGCCAGCAGCCCCACTTCCTCCTACGAGCAGTACTTC.

The chain has TRBV19 and TRBJ2-2; 8 bases map to TRBD2. Per germline, CDR1 LNHDA and CDR2 SQIVND (reference sequence). The CDR3 runs 14 residues. J lost 7 bases, V lost 7 bases, and 8 bases had no gene match. The CDR3 is CASIGGGHVGELFF. Written as DNA, the CDR3 is TGTGCCAGTATCGGGGGGGGCCATGTCGGGGAGCTGTTTTTT.

This clone was detected once. This chain joins TRBV29-1 and TRBJ2-5; perhaps TRBD1 as D (5 bases). Trimming took 1 base from V and 3 from J, leaving 15 bases between them. There are 15 residues in the CDR3. From germline, CDR1 is SQVTM and CDR2 ANQGSEA. The CDR3 here is CSVEAPGAVEETQYF. CDR3 sequence (DNA): TGCAGCGTTGAAGCCCCTGGGGCAGTGGAAGAGACCCAGTACTTC.

The J gene is TRBJ1-1, the V gene TRBV19; TRBD1 matches 11 bases. The length of the CDR3 is 15 residues. The V gene end was trimmed by 7 bases and the J gene end by 4 bases; junction bases not matched to a gene: 8. Germline V gene data show CDR1 as LNHDA and CDR2 as SQIVND (reference sequence). CDR3 region: CASTTDRGRGTEAFF. The CDR3 bases are TGTGCCAGTACCACGGACAGGGGGCGAGGCACTGAAGCTTTCTTT.

The DNA of the CDR3 is TGTGCCAGCAGGAAGACAGAGAACACCTTC. Translating gives CASRKTENTF. The chain carries TRBV2 and TRBJ1-2; tentatively, D is TRBD1 (5 bases). Germline values: CDR1 SNHLY, CDR2 FYNNEI. The CDR3 totals 10 residues. V gave up 6 bases and J gave up 12 bases, with 11 bases separating them.

The rearrangement uses TRBV7-9 and TRBJ2-7; D is possibly TRBD2 (6 bases). The CDR3 runs 15 residues. Germline V CDR1 and CDR2: SEHNR, FQNEAQ (reference sequence). V was shortened by 4 bases and J by 2 bases, with 15 bases between the two germline ends. The CDR3 reads CASSSRDSHAYEQYF. The CDR3 DNA reads as TGTGCCAGCAGCTCCCGGGACTCACACGCCTACGAGCAGTACTTC.

This chain joins TRBV7-9 and TRBJ2-7; D gene unclear. V lost 1 base and J 3 bases, leaving 7 bases between the germline ends. Looked up from germline, CDR1 is SEHNR and CDR2 is FQNEAQ (reference sequence). The CDR3 loop spans 13 amino acids. CDR3 nucleotides: TGTGCCAGCAGCTTAGGTCAGGTCTACGAGCAGTACTTC. Protein sequence: CASSLGQVYEQYF.

The gene calls are TRBV19 and TRBJ2-7; D perhaps matches TRBD2 (5 bases). This CDR3 spans 15 amino acids. From germline, CDR1 is LNHDA and CDR2 SQIVND (reference sequence). V was cut by 3 bases and J by 2 bases, with 14 bases left in between. CDR3 sequence reads: CASSMAGGDPYEQYF. The CDR3 DNA reads TGTGCCAGTAGTATGGCGGGCGGAGACCCCTACGAGCAGTACTTC.

This clone occurred a few times. The rearrangement links TRBV5-1 to TRBJ1-2; D might be TRBD1 (6 bases). The length of the CDR3 is 15 residues. CDR1 is SGHRS, CDR2 YFSETQ, per germline. With 3 bases removed from V and 4 bases from J, the gap between germline ends came to 16 bases. The CDR3 here is CASSSLQGSSYGYTF. CDR3 bases: TGCGCCAGCAGCTCCCTTCAGGGGTCGTCCTATGGCTACACCTTC.